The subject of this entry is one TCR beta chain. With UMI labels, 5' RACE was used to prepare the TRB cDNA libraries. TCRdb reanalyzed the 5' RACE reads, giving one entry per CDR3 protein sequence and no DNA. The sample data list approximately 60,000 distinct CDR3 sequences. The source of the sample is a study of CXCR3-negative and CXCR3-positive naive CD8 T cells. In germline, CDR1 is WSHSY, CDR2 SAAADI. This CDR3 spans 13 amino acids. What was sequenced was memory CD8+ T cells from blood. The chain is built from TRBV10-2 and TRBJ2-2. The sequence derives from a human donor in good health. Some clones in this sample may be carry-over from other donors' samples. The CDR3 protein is CASSDSETGELFF.